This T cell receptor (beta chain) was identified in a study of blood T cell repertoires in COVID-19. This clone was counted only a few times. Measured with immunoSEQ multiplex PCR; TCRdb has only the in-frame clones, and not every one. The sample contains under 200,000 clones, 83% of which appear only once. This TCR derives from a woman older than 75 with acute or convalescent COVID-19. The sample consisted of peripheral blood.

DNA of the CDR3: TGTGCCAGCAGCGCGGCGGGAGGGGGCCAGCCCCAGCATTTT. This codes for CASSAAGGGQPQHF. The chain is built from TRBV9 and TRBJ1-5, with 7 bases lining up with TRBD1. Germline V gene lookup returns CDR1 SGDLS and CDR2 YYNGEE. The CDR3 has 14 residues. With V trimmed by 3 bases and J by 7 bases, 7 bases remained unmatched.